This T cell receptor beta chain appears in the sequencing data of a study of preoperative IRX-2 immunotherapy in early breast cancer. Documented treatment: preoperative locoregional IRX-2 cytokine immunotherapy. Samples came from a phase Ib trial of preoperative locoregional IRX-2 cytokine immunotherapy. Profiled with immunoSEQ multiplex PCR; TCRdb holds only in-frame clones, not every one. The sample shows 30,000 or so clones, around 90% of them seen only once. This CDR3 comprises 12 residues. Germline assignment: CDR1 SQVTM and CDR2 ANQGSEA. V lost 4 bases and J lost 2, with 9 bases in between. Sampling was conducted from a patient treated with IRX-2 immunotherapy. This TCR came from a human donor with breast cancer. The V call is TRBV29-1, the J call TRBJ2-7, with TRBD2 as a possible D gene (5 bases). The CDR3 spells CSVGTDTYEQYF. CDR3 nucleotides: TGCAGCGTTGGGACTGATACCTACGAGCAGTACTTC.